The 27 T cell receptor beta chains presented below share a single source sample, sequenced in a study of T cells in Graves' hyperthyroidism and ophthalmopathy. TCR beta CDR3 region amplification was performed from RNA transcripts. During a first-round RT-PCR of the TCR CDR3, the HTBI primer set was used. TCRdb used MiXCR to reprocess the multiplex PCR reads, holding one entry per CDR3 protein. The sample gives 550,000 to 600,000 distinct CDR3 sequences, around 46% of which show up once; around 20% is in the top ten. The specimen sequenced was peripheral blood or thyroid tissue (not recorded which). The receptors originated from an adult woman with Graves' disease, either hyperthyroidism or ophthalmopathy (not recorded which).

This clonotype was seen ten or more times. This chain joins TRBV11-2 and TRBJ1-1, with 7 positions matching TRBD1. CDR3 length: 11 residues. Trimming removed 5 bases from V and 11 bases from J; junction bases left unmatched: 5. Germline CDR1 and CDR2: SGHAT and FQNNGV. This CDR3 is CASSRRGDAFF. The DNA of the CDR3 is TGTGCCAGCAGCCGCAGGGGGGATGCTTTCTTT.

The rearrangement joins TRBV9 to TRBJ2-2; D is possibly TRBD1 or TRBD2 (5 bases each). The CDR3 spans 17 residues. V was clipped by 3 bases and J by 2 bases, with 17 bases between them. Germline CDR1 is SGDLS and CDR2 is YYNGEE. The CDR3 here is CASSGSRDGANTGELFF. In nucleotides, the CDR3 is TGTGCCAGCAGCGGATCCCGGGACGGGGCAAACACCGGGGAGCTGTTTTTT.

The chain has TRBV7-3 and TRBJ2-7; D gene uncertain. V was pared by 3 bases and J by 5 bases, with 11 bases between. This CDR3 region has 13 residues. Germline-derived CDR1 and CDR2 are SGHTA and FQGTGA. The CDR3 DNA sequence: TGTGCCAGCAGCTTCCGACCTGGGAACGAGCAGTACTTC. It is translated as CASSFRPGNEQYF.

Here the CDR3 DNA reads TGTGCCAGCAGCTTAGGGACCAGGGCTCCACAAGAGACCCAGTACTTC. Its protein product is CASSLGTRAPQETQYF. This chain connects TRBV7-6 to TRBJ2-5; weak D call: TRBD1 (5 bases). V lost 1 base, J lost 2 bases, and 14 bases lay in between. Germline loops: CDR1 SGHVS, CDR2 FNYEAQ. The CDR3 runs to 16 residues.

At least ten counts were recorded for this clonotype. This chain connects TRBV7-3 to TRBJ2-1; D unresolved. CDR1 is SGHTA, CDR2 FQGTGA, per germline. V dropped 5 bases and J dropped 7 bases, with 21 bases sitting between them. CDR3 length: 16 amino acids. DNA for the CDR3: TGTGCCAGCAGCCCCCCGGACGGTCCGGTCGGGAATGAGCAGTTCTTC. This gives the protein CASSPPDGPVGNEQFF.

The chain combines TRBV4-3 with TRBJ2-7, with a possible D match to TRBD1 (5 bases). The length of the CDR3 is 13 residues. CDR1 and CDR2 from the germline V gene are LGHNA and YSLEER. V lost 1 base, J lost 5 bases, and 9 bases lay in between. CDR3 DNA sequence: TGCGCCAGCAGCCAAGGCAGGGCCCACGAGCAGTACTTC. Translated: CASSQGRAHEQYF.

The chain links TRBV29-1 to TRBJ2-7; maybe TRBD2 (6 bases). The germline gives CDR1 SQVTM, CDR2 ANQGSEA. The germline V and J ends were trimmed by 2 bases and 5 bases, with 10 bases remaining between them. This CDR3 has 12 amino acids. The chain's CDR3 is CSVERRGNEQYF. CDR3 sequence (DNA): TGCAGCGTTGAAAGGCGGGGTAACGAGCAGTACTTC.

This clonotype turned up a few times. This chain links TRBV29-1 with TRBJ1-1; D is ambiguous. With 6 bases removed from V and 5 bases from J, the gap between germline ends came to 16 bases. This CDR3 is built from 13 residues. Germline assignment: CDR1 SQVTM and CDR2 ANQGSEA. DNA for the CDR3: TGCAGCGTCGCTACCTTCGTAGGGACTGAAGCTTTCTTT. As protein: CSVATFVGTEAFF.

This clonotype showed up many times. The CDR3 region is CAVPAGSYEQYF. The CDR3 DNA is TGTGCCGTCCCGGCGGGCTCCTACGAGCAGTACTTC. This chain links TRBV2 with TRBJ2-7, with a possible D match to TRBD2 (5 bases). Germline V gene lookup returns CDR1 SNHLY and CDR2 FYNNEI. This CDR3 has 12 residues. Trimming took 11 bases from V and 0 from J, leaving 11 bases between them.

The V gene is TRBV25-1, the J gene TRBJ2-7, with D possibly called TRBD1 or TRBD2 (5 bases each). V was shortened by 1 base and J by 12 bases, with 16 bases between the two germline ends. This CDR3 is built from 13 residues. CDR1 MGHDK and CDR2 SYGVNS come from the germline V gene. Here the CDR3 DNA reads TGTGCCAGCAGTGAATGGGCTAGGGACGGGCGGTACTTC. Translation gives CASSEWARDGRYF.

This rearrangement joins TRBV7-8 to TRBJ1-2; 8 nucleotides agree with TRBD1. The V segment lost 2 bases and the J segment 8 bases; nucleotides outside the gene matches: 10. The V gene's germline CDR1 is SGHVS and CDR2 FQNEAQ. The CDR3 is made up of 15 amino acids. The CDR3 spells CASSLTRTGFLGYTF. The CDR3 bases are TGTGCCAGCAGCTTAACAAGGACAGGGTTCTTAGGCTACACCTTC.

The gene calls are TRBV6-6 and TRBJ1-1; D is ambiguous. Germline CDR1 and CDR2: MNHNY and SVGAGI (reference sequence). The V end lost 6 bases, the J end lost 1 base, and 18 bases lay between the germline ends. The CDR3 sequence is 16 residues long. CDR3 in amino acids: CASSRTPGDTNTEAFF. The CDR3 region has the DNA TGTGCCAGCAGCCGAACCCCTGGAGACACGAACACTGAAGCTTTCTTT.

This clonotype has at least ten counts. The chain links TRBV12-3 or TRBV12-4 to TRBJ1-5; no definite D call. Between the trimmed V and J ends, which lost 3 bases and 5 bases, there was a span of 11 bases. The CDR3 length is 14 residues. The CDR3 protein is CASSLSQLDQPQHF. The CDR3 bases are TGTGCCAGCAGTTTGTCGCAGCTCGATCAGCCCCAGCATTTT.

The sample holds many counts of this clonotype. The rearrangement joins TRBV9 to TRBJ1-3, with unresolved D. The CDR3 is 13 amino acids. V shed 0 bases and J shed 5 bases, with 6 bases lying between them. The V gene's germline CDR1 is SGDLS and CDR2 YYNGEE. CDR3 residues: CASSVDRRNTIYF. The CDR3 nucleotides read TGTGCCAGCAGCGTAGACAGACGAAACACCATATATTTT.

The rearrangement uses TRBV11-3 and TRBJ2-5; 11 positions agree with TRBD2. The CDR3 runs 14 residues. Germline V gives CDR1 SGHNT, CDR2 YENEEA. Unmatched junction bases numbered 5, after V lost 4 bases and J lost 7 bases. In DNA, the CDR3 is TGTGCCAGCAGCTCCGGGACTAGCGGTGTGACCCAGTACTTC. Protein sequence: CASSSGTSGVTQYF.

J is TRBJ2-1 and V is TRBV5-1; 7 bases map to TRBD2. Trimming at V came to 0 bases and at J to 8 bases, leaving 5 bases not matched to a gene. Per the germline V gene, CDR1 is SGHRS and CDR2 is YFSETQ. The CDR3 has 14 amino acids. CDR3 sequence: CASSLAAGDYEQFF. The CDR3 DNA reads as TGCGCCAGCAGCTTGGCCGCGGGGGACTATGAGCAGTTCTTC.

This clonotype has a count of ten or more. The genes are TRBV5-1 and TRBJ2-2, with 7 bases lining up with TRBD1. In germline, CDR1 is SGHRS, CDR2 YFSETQ. This CDR3 comprises 15 residues. V dropped 4 bases and J dropped 1; count of bases not matched to a gene: 4. CDR3 in DNA: TGCGCCAGCAGCCCCGGGACAGTGAACACCGGGGAGCTGTTTTTT. Amino acid sequence: CASSPGTVNTGELFF.

This clonotype has a single count. The rearrangement links TRBV2 to TRBJ1-2; 7 bases agree with TRBD1. The CDR3 covers 17 residues. V shed 6 bases, J shed 2 bases, and the junction held 15 bases outside the gene matches. Germline V gene data show CDR1 as SNHLY and CDR2 as FYNNEI. In DNA, the CDR3 is TGTGCCAGCAGCAGAACCGGGGCCCAGGGGGGGAACTATGGCTACACCTTC. This gives the protein CASSRTGAQGGNYGYTF.

J is TRBJ2-7 and V is TRBV7-2; 9 positions match TRBD1. Germline V gene data show CDR1 as SGHTA and CDR2 as FQGNSA. The CDR3 is 13 amino acids. With 7 bases clipped from V and 4 bases from J, the junction kept 5 bases outside the gene matches. The CDR3 sequence: CASMTGGGYEQYF. For the CDR3, the DNA is TGTGCCAGCATGACAGGGGGTGGGTACGAGCAGTACTTC.

This chain uses TRBV12-3 or TRBV12-4 with TRBJ2-5; D might be TRBD2 (5 bases). The V and J ends lost 7 bases and 4 bases respectively, with 19 bases between them. This CDR3 has 15 residues. The CDR3 loop reads CASTPRGSLLETQYF. The CDR3 DNA follows: TGTGCCAGCACCCCCCGGGGTAGCCTCTTAGAGACCCAGTACTTC.

This chain uses TRBV7-8 with TRBJ2-4, with 8 bases lining up with TRBD2. CDR3 length: 17 residues. The V segment lost 6 bases and the J segment 1 base; nucleotides outside the gene matches: 11. Germline V CDR1 and CDR2: SGHVS, FQNEAQ. For the CDR3, the DNA is TGTGCCAGCAGTTTTCCTCGCGGGAGGTGGGCCAAAAACATTCAGTACTTC. Its translation: CASSFPRGRWAKNIQYF.

In this sample, this clonotype turned up many times. The rearrangement links TRBV6-5 to TRBJ2-7; the D is unclear. The CDR3 totals 14 residues. Germline V gene data show CDR1 as MNHEY and CDR2 as SVGAGI. The germline V and J ends were trimmed by 7 bases and 0 bases, with 13 bases remaining between them. CDR3: CASNFRSSSYEQYF. The CDR3 DNA follows: TGTGCCAGCAACTTCCGTTCCAGCTCCTACGAGCAGTACTTC.

This clonotype has just a few counts. A much larger clone lies one base from this, so it may be a read error. This rearrangement joins TRBV6-5 to TRBJ1-5; D is unclear. Germline V lookup: CDR1 MNHEY, CDR2 SVGAGI. Trimming took off 0 bases at V and 1 base at J, with 4 bases between the two ends. The length of the CDR3 is 14 residues. As DNA, the CDR3 is TGTGCCAGCAGTTACTCGAGGAGCAATCAGCCCCAGCATTTT. Translation: CASSYSRSNQPQHF.

This clonotype was picked up many times. The chain links TRBV5-4 to TRBJ2-5, with TRBD2 identical over 13 bases. The CDR3 is 18 residues long. Germline trimming cut 3 bases from V and 1 base from J; bases unmatched to any gene: 9. Germline assignment: CDR1 SGHNT and CDR2 YYREEE (reference sequence). CDR3 residues: CASSSGLAGVVTQETQYF. CDR3 in DNA: TGTGCCAGCAGCTCAGGACTAGCGGGAGTGGTAACCCAAGAGACCCAGTACTTC.

This clonotype was recorded many times. J is TRBJ1-5 and V is TRBV18; TRBD1 matches 9 bases. J lost 6 bases, V lost 5 bases, and 5 bases had no gene match. Germline assignment: CDR1 KGHSH and CDR2 LQKENI. The CDR3 loop spans 14 amino acids. CDR3 nucleotides: TGTGCCAGCTCAAAACAGGGGGCAGGTCAGCCCCAGCATTTT. This gives the protein CASSKQGAGQPQHF.

CDR3 coding DNA: TGTGCCTGGAATTTAGGTGGGGGAGGGAGGACCGGGGAGCTGTTTTTT. Protein product: CAWNLGGGGRTGELFF. The rearrangement links TRBV30 to TRBJ2-2; 7 bases are a match to TRBD2. Germline values: CDR1 GTSNPN, CDR2 SVGIG (reference sequence). This CDR3 region has 16 residues. The ends lost 4 bases at V and 5 bases at J; junction bases unmatched: 13.

V gene TRBV7-2 combines with J gene TRBJ2-6; no firm D call. The V gene lost 1 base and the J gene lost 0 bases, with 10 bases spanning the gap. Germline loops: CDR1 SGHTA, CDR2 FQGNSA. The CDR3 length is 17 residues. The CDR3 DNA follows: TGTGCCAGCAGCTTAGAAGGGTCATACTCTGGGGCCAACGTCCTGACTTTC. Residues: CASSLEGSYSGANVLTF.